This T cell receptor (beta chain) was found in a study of CD8+CD57+ T cells in acquired aplastic anemia. In the study overall: Sorted CD4+ plus CD8+ cells gave DNA averaging around 3.2 ug. Study findings and constraints: It was found that more than 25 CD8+ CDR3 sequences were shared between patients and controls.

Profiling that covered TCR beta VDJ and CDR3 relied on genomic DNA as its template. TCRdb re-called the reads through MiXCR, storing one row per CDR3 protein. Among 160,000 or so distinct CDR3 sequences listed, approximately 51% were seen once. Regarding this clonotype: Its target is not known.

Trimming took off 4 bases at V and 1 base at J, with 7 bases between the two ends. The germline gives CDR1 SGHTA, CDR2 FQGNSA. The CDR3 extends over 13 amino acids. CD8+CD57+ cell expansion, shown by flow cytometry, had occurred in the patients selected for sequencing. The cohort consisted entirely of patients having severe acquired aplastic anemia. The chain joins TRBV7-2 to TRBJ2-5; either TRBD1 or TRBD2 may fit D (5 bases each). Source material: sorted CD4+, CD8+, or CD8+CD57+ T cells (not recorded which) from PBMCs. The clonotype comes from a human donor with aplastic anemia. The chain's CDR3 is CASSSGTQETQYF. DNA of the CDR3: TGTGCCAGCAGCTCGGGGACCCAAGAGACCCAGTACTTC.